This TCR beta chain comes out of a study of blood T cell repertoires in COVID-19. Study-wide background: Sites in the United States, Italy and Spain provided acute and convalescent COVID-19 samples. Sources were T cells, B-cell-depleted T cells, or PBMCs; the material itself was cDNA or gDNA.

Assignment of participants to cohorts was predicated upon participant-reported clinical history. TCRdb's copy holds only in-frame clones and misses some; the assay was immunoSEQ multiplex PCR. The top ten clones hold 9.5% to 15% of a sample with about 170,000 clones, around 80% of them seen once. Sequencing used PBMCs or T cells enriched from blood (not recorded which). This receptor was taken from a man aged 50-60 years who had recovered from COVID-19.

In DNA, the CDR3 is TGTGCCAGTAGTATCGCGAAGCGGGGGGGATACGAGCAGTACTTC. It codes for CASSIAKRGGYEQYF. The gene calls are TRBV19 and TRBJ2-7, with 10 bases fitting TRBD2. This CDR3 has 15 amino acids. Trimming cost V 3 bases and J 4 bases; bases outside gene matches: 6. Germline V CDR1 and CDR2: LNHDA, SQIVND (reference sequence).